These 9 T cell receptor beta chains came from one sample sequenced in a study of blood T cell repertoires in COVID-19. The table came from immunoSEQ multiplex PCR; TCRdb's copy has only in-frame clones and leaves some out. The data hold 150,000 to 200,000 clones, with about 91% observed a single time. The material sequenced was PBMCs or T cells enriched from blood (not recorded which). All receptors derive from a woman aged 18-29 years who had recovered from COVID-19.

The chain is built from TRBV15 and TRBJ1-1; D gene unclear. The ends were cut back, 4 bases at V and 1 base at J, with 10 bases in the middle. The CDR3 loop spans 14 amino acids. The germline V gene has CDR1 LNHNV and CDR2 YYDKDF (reference sequence). CDR3 region: CATSTTRGNTEAFF. The CDR3 region has the DNA TGTGCCACCAGCACCACCCGGGGGAACACTGAAGCTTTCTTT.

This chain connects TRBV27 to TRBJ2-5, with 8 bases matching TRBD1. Trimming took 6 bases from V and 5 from J; bases not matched to a gene: 11. The CDR3 is 15 amino acids. Germline V gene sequence: CDR1 MNHEY, CDR2 SMNVEV (reference sequence). The CDR3 protein is CASRPLTGGRETQYF. The CDR3 DNA reads TGTGCCAGCAGGCCACTCACAGGGGGGAGGGAGACCCAGTACTTC.

V usage is TRBV7-2 and J usage is TRBJ2-5; D might be TRBD2 (6 bases). Germline CDR1 SGHTA, CDR2 FQGNSA. V lost 4 bases and J 5 bases, leaving 17 bases between the germline ends. The CDR3 spans 15 residues. The CDR3 loop reads CASSSLGRREETQYF. CDR3 DNA sequence: TGTGCCAGCAGCTCACTAGGTAGGAGGGAGGAGACCCAGTACTTC. The variable domain in full, with the rest retrieved from reference TRBV7-2 and TRBJ2-5, is GAGVSQSPSNKVTEKGKDVELRCDPISGHTALYWYRQSLGQGLEFLIYFQGNSAPDKSGLPSDRFSAERTGGSVSTLTIQRTQQEDSAVYLCASSSLGRREETQYFGPGTRLLVL.

This rearrangement joins TRBV5-5 to TRBJ2-3; TRBD2 matches 8 bases. This CDR3 is 16 amino acids long. Germline CDR1 is SGHKS and CDR2 is YYEKEE (reference sequence). V shed 4 bases and J 2 bases; nucleotides not matched to a gene: 9. CDR3 protein: CASSNGAGGPTDTQYF. CDR3 nucleotide sequence: TGTGCCAGCAGCAACGGGGCGGGGGGACCCACAGATACGCAGTATTTT.

This clone was detected only a few times. CDR3 in DNA: TGTGCCAGCAGCGCAGGGGGCTATTCACCCCTCCACTTT. It codes for CASSAGGYSPLHF. J is TRBJ1-6 and V is TRBV5-4; 8 bases are shared with TRBD1. V shed 4 bases and J 8 bases; nucleotides not matched to a gene: 2. This CDR3 has 13 residues. Germline-derived CDR1 and CDR2 are SGHNT and YYREEE (reference sequence). The full variable domain, with the rest looked up from reference TRBV5-4 and TRBJ1-6, is ETGVTQSPTHLIKTRGQQVTLRCSSQSGHNTVSWYQQALGQGPQFIFQYYREEENGRGNFPPRFSGLQFPNYSSELNVNALELDDSALYLCASSAGGYSPLHFGNGTRLTVT.

The gene calls are TRBV5-1 and TRBJ2-3; D is uncertain. The CDR3 is 15 residues long. The V and J ends lost 1 base and 2 bases respectively, with 11 bases between them. The germline CDR1 and CDR2 sequences are SGHRS and YFSETQ. The CDR3 sequence is CASSLLAFDTDTQYF. The CDR3 DNA reads as TGCGCCAGCAGCTTGTTAGCCTTCGACACAGATACGCAGTATTTT.

The chain has TRBV15 and TRBJ2-1, with 7 nucleotides matching TRBD2. V was clipped by 8 bases and J by 8 bases; unmatched bases: 15. The CDR3 consists of 15 residues. In germline, CDR1 is LNHNV, CDR2 YYDKDF (reference sequence). The CDR3 protein is CATRQSSGAVDEQFF. In DNA form, the CDR3 reads TGTGCCACCCGCCAGTCTAGCGGAGCGGTCGATGAGCAGTTCTTC.

The genes are TRBV6-5 and TRBJ1-5; tentative D call: TRBD1 (5 bases). Trimming removed 6 bases from V and 3 bases from J, with 15 bases in between. The CDR3 length is 15 residues. Per the germline V gene, CDR1 is MNHEY and CDR2 is SVGAGI. The CDR3 nucleotides are TGTGCCAGCAGCCTCGGGGGGGACCCCAATCAGCCCCAGCATTTT. Translated: CASSLGGDPNQPQHF.

This sequence joins TRBV11-1 and TRBJ2-1; TRBD2 aligns across 9 bases. Germline loops: CDR1 SGHAT, CDR2 FQDESV (reference sequence). This CDR3 has 16 amino acids. The junction had 7 bases not matched to a gene; V was cut back by 5 bases and J by 2 bases. The CDR3 nucleotides are TGTGCCAGCAGCCCAGGCCCTAGCGGGGCCTACAATGAGCAGTTCTTC. Translated, it gives CASSPGPSGAYNEQFF.